Listed below are T cell receptor beta chains from one sample, sequenced in a study of blood T cell repertoires in COVID-19. The assay was immunoSEQ multiplex PCR, and TCRdb's table has in-frame clones only and misses some. The sample carries around 270,000 clones, 80% to 85% recorded once. The source material was peripheral blood. Receptors originate from a person between 65 and 79 years old with COVID-19, enrolled during active disease. Both conserved end residues are part of each CDR3. The order of the fields is D gene, V gene, clone size, J gene, CDR3 protein, CDR3 DNA. D genes are given only for firm matches. The listing skips clone size in some rows; elsewhere it reads once, few, many or a size class.

.	TRBV11-2	once	TRBJ2-7	CASSSRLDAEQYF	TGTGCCAGCAGCTCGCGACTAGATGCAGAGCAGTACTTC
.	TRBV11-2	.	TRBJ2-5	CASSLYWETQYF	TGTGCCAGCAGCTTATACTGGGAGACCCAGTACTTC
.	TRBV7-6	.	TRBJ2-3	CASSGGLLSTDTQYF	TGTGCCAGCAGCGGGGGACTCCTTAGCACAGATACGCAGTATTTT
.	TRBV19	.	TRBJ2-1	CASSTEYLNEQFF	TGTGCCAGTAGTACTGAGTATCTCAATGAGCAGTTCTTC
TRBD2	TRBV11-3	few	TRBJ2-1	CASSLAAYNEQFF	TGTGCCAGCAGCCTAGCGGCCTACAATGAGCAGTTCTTC
TRBD1	TRBV19	.	TRBJ1-5	CASQTGSGNQPQHF	TGTGCCAGTCAGACAGGGTCGGGCAATCAGCCCCAGCATTTT
.	TRBV7-8	once	TRBJ1-2	CASTGGAKGYTF	TGTGCCAGCACCGGAGGGGCAAAGGGCTACACCTTC
.	TRBV5-4	.	TRBJ1-6	CASSNRQDREPLHF	TGTGCCAGCAGCAACCGACAGGACAGAGAACCCCTCCACTTT
TRBD2	TRBV27	.	TRBJ2-3	CASRTLAGDLQDTQYF	TGTGCCAGCAGGACACTAGCGGGGGATCTTCAAGATACGCAGTATTTT
.	TRBV11-2	.	TRBJ1-5	CASSPGYRADQPQHF	TGTGCCAGCAGCCCGGGCTACAGAGCGGATCAGCCCCAGCATTTT
TRBD2	TRBV7-3	.	TRBJ2-1	CASSSGGGNEQFF	TGTGCCAGCAGCTCCGGGGGGGGCAATGAGCAGTTCTTC
TRBD1	TRBV7-3	.	TRBJ2-1	CASSPRTGGWNEQFF	TGTGCCAGCAGCCCAAGGACAGGTGGTTGGAATGAGCAGTTCTTC
.	TRBV19	.	TRBJ1-2	CASSISGTRHGGTF	TGTGCCAGTAGTATAAGCGGGACGCGGCATGGTGGCACCTTC
.	TRBV12-3/TRBV12-4	.	TRBJ1-1	CASWVGGTEAFF	TGTGCCAGCTGGGTGGGGGGGACTGAAGCTTTCTTT
TRBD1	TRBV6-1	.	TRBJ1-2	CASSERGPGTYGYTF	TGTGCCAGCAGTGAAAGGGGGCCAGGGACCTATGGCTACACCTTC
.	TRBV12-3/TRBV12-4	.	TRBJ2-2	CASSLKGAGELFF	TGTGCCAGCAGTTTGAAAGGGGCCGGGGAGCTGTTTTTT
TRBD1	TRBV18	.	TRBJ1-3	CASSPEILRDRSGNTIYF	TGTGCCAGCTCACCAGAAATACTCCGGGACAGATCTGGAAACACCATATATTTT
TRBD1	TRBV9	.	TRBJ2-1	CASSGTGGVNNEQFF	TGTGCCAGCAGCGGGACAGGGGGCGTGAACAATGAGCAGTTCTTC
.	TRBV5-1	.	TRBJ2-1	CASSLGQGYYNEQFF	TGCGCCAGCAGCTTGGGGCAGGGGTACTACAATGAGCAGTTCTTC
.	TRBV5-1	.	TRBJ2-2	CASSLVGGFNGELFF	TGCGCCAGCAGCTTGGTAGGGGGTTTCAACGGGGAGCTGTTTTTT
.	TRBV27	.	TRBJ2-2	CASRVISQGPGELFF	TGTGCCAGCAGAGTAATATCACAGGGTCCCGGGGAGCTGTTTTTT
TRBD2	TRBV14	.	TRBJ2-2	CASSQAGRANTGELFF	TGTGCCAGCAGCCAAGCCGGGAGGGCGAACACCGGGGAGCTGTTTTTT
.	TRBV2	.	TRBJ2-7	CASRDWGTYEQYF	TGTGCCAGCAGGGACTGGGGTACCTACGAGCAGTACTTC
TRBD2	TRBV11-2	.	TRBJ2-7	CASSLPGGTYEQYF	TGTGCCAGCAGCTTACCCGGGGGGACCTACGAGCAGTACTTC
.	TRBV2	.	TRBJ1-2	CASSAANYGYTF	TGTGCCAGCAGCGCAGCGAACTATGGCTACACCTTC
TRBD2	TRBV7-2	.	TRBJ2-3	CASSLATSGGTDTQYF	TGTGCCAGCAGCTTAGCGACTAGCGGGGGCACAGATACGCAGTATTTT
TRBD1	TRBV29-1	.	TRBJ2-7	CSVGRQGRYEQYF	TGCAGCGTCGGGCGACAGGGGAGATACGAGCAGTACTTC
TRBD1	TRBV5-1	.	TRBJ2-5	CASNLEGAPFSETQYF	TGCGCCAGCAATCTCGAGGGGGCCCCCTTTTCGGAGACCCAGTACTTC
.	TRBV28	.	TRBJ1-5	CASRAGPGWWQPQHF	TGTGCCAGCAGGGCCGGCCCGGGGTGGTGGCAGCCCCAGCATTTT
TRBD1	TRBV7-9	once	TRBJ1-4	CASSFTGVGEKLFF	TGTGCCAGCAGTTTTACAGGGGTTGGAGAAAAACTGTTTTTT
.	TRBV28	.	TRBJ1-5	CASSFPGNQPQHF	TGTGCCAGCAGTTTTCCGGGCAATCAGCCCCAGCATTTT
.	TRBV5-8	.	TRBJ1-3	CASSSIPLSPPTVPGNTIYF	TGTGCCAGCAGCTCGATACCCTTGAGCCCACCAACGGTGCCTGGAAACACCATATATTTT
TRBD2	TRBV6-2/TRBV6-3	.	TRBJ2-7	CASSSWKLAGVVGEQYF	TGTGCCAGCAGCTCCTGGAAGTTAGCGGGAGTTGTGGGCGAGCAGTACTTC
.	TRBV21-1	.	TRBJ1-5	CASSKLVYRGSNQPQHF	TGTGCCAGCAGCAAATTGGTTTACAGGGGTAGCAATCAGCCCCAGCATTTT
.	TRBV9	.	TRBJ2-7	CASSVDGRDEQYF	TGTGCCAGCAGCGTAGATGGCCGGGACGAGCAGTACTTC
TRBD2	TRBV29-1	.	TRBJ2-1	CSVGVAGGEQFF	TGCAGCGTGGGGGTCGCGGGAGGTGAGCAGTTCTTC
TRBD1	TRBV19	.	TRBJ1-2	CASTKGGTGSYGYTF	TGTGCCAGTACAAAAGGGGGGACAGGGAGTTATGGCTACACCTTC
TRBD2	TRBV5-4	.	TRBJ2-5	CASSPPTSGRGFSRETQYF	TGTGCCAGCAGCCCTCCGACTAGCGGGAGAGGTTTTAGTCGGGAGACCCAGTACTTC
TRBD1	TRBV5-6	.	TRBJ2-2	CASSLVGQGVGELFF	TGTGCCAGCAGCTTGGTTGGACAGGGAGTCGGGGAGCTGTTTTTT
.	TRBV7-3	.	TRBJ2-3	CASSLNGDSSTDTQYF	TGTGCCAGCAGCTTAAACGGTGACTCGTCCACAGATACGCAGTATTTT
TRBD2	TRBV7-9	.	TRBJ2-1	CASSSPVAREFRNEQFF	TGTGCCAGCAGCTCGCCGGTCGCGCGGGAGTTTCGTAATGAGCAGTTCTTC
.	TRBV19	.	TRBJ2-3	CASSNWGGFTDTQYF	TGTGCCAGTAGTAACTGGGGGGGCTTCACAGATACGCAGTATTTT
.	TRBV19	.	TRBJ2-5	CASSMGGLEETQYF	TGTGCCAGTAGTATGGGGGGACTCGAAGAGACCCAGTACTTC
TRBD2	TRBV4-3	.	TRBJ2-5	CASSPGTSGTYQETQYF	TGCGCCAGCAGCCCAGGGACTAGCGGGACCTACCAAGAGACCCAGTACTTC
TRBD1	TRBV6-5	.	TRBJ2-7	CASRQRGDRAEQYF	TGTGCCAGCCGTCAAAGAGGGGACAGGGCCGAGCAGTACTTC
TRBD2	TRBV5-1	.	TRBJ2-2	CASSDGSAGAGELFF	TGCGCCAGCAGCGATGGCAGTGCGGGGGCCGGGGAGCTGTTTTTT
TRBD2	TRBV7-8	.	TRBJ2-5	CASSLKTSGVIVGTQYF	TGTGCCAGCAGCTTGAAGACTAGCGGGGTCATTGTAGGGACCCAGTACTTC
.	TRBV5-4	.	TRBJ2-4	CATQRQNIQYF	TGTGCCACCCAGCGACAGAACATTCAGTACTTC
TRBD2	TRBV7-6	once	TRBJ2-5	CASRRTSGAWETQYF	TGTGCCAGCAGACGGACTAGCGGAGCCTGGGAGACCCAGTACTTC
TRBD2	TRBV27	.	TRBJ2-1	CASRLAGVGKYNEQFF	TGTGCCAGCAGACTAGCGGGCGTGGGGAAATACAATGAGCAGTTCTTC